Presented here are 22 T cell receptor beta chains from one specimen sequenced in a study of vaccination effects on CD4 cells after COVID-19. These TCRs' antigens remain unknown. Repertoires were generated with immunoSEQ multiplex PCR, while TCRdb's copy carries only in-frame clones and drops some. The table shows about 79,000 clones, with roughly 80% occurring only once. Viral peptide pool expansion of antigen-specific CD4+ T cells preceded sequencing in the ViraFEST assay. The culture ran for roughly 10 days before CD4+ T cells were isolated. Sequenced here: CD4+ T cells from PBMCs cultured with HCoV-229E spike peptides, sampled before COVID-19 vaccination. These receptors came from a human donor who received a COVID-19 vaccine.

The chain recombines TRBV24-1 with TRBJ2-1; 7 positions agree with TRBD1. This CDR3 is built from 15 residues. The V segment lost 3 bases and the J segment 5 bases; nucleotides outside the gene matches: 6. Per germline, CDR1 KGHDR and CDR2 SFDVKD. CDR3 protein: CATSDTGTEDNEQFF. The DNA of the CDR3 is TGTGCCACCAGTGATACTGGGACAGAAGACAATGAGCAGTTCTTC.

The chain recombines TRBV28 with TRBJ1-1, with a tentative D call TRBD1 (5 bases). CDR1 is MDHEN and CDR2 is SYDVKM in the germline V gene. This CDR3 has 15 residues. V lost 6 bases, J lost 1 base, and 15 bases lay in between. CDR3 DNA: TGTGCCAGCAGCCCCAATGACAGAGCGAACACTGAAGCTTTCTTT. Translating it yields CASSPNDRANTEAFF.

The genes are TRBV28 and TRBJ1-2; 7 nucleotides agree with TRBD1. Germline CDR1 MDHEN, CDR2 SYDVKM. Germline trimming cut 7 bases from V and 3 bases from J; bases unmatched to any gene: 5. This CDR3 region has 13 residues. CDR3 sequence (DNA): TGTGCCAGCAACGTGGGACAGTACTATGGCTACACCTTC. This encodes CASNVGQYYGYTF.

The DNA for the CDR3 is TGTGCCAGCAGCTTAGGGGGACAGGTTCCTTATCATGAGCAGTTCTTC. Translation gives CASSLGGQVPYHEQFF. V is TRBV11-3 and J is TRBJ2-1; 8 bases match TRBD1. This CDR3 is built from 16 residues. Germline-derived CDR1 and CDR2 are SGHNT and YENEEA. After removal of 1 base from V and 8 bases from J, the junction contained 10 bases not matched to a gene.

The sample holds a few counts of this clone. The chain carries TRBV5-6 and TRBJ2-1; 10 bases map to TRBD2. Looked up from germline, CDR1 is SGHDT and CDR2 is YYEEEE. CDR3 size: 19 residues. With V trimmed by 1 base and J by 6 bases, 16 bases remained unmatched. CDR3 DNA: TGTGCCAGCAGCTTGTGGCAGGGGTTTTTAGCGGGGGGTCTCAATGAGCAGTTCTTC. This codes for CASSLWQGFLAGGLNEQFF. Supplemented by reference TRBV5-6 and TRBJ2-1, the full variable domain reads DAGVTQSPTHLIKTRGQQVTLRCSPKSGHDTVSWYQQALGQGPQFIFQYYEEEERQRGNFPDRFSGHQFPNYSSELNVNALLLGDSALYLCASSLWQGFLAGGLNEQFFGPGTRLTVL.

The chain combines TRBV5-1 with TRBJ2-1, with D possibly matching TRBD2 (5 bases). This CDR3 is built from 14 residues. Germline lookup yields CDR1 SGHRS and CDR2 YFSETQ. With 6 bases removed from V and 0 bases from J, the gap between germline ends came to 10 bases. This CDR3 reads CASNPGFSYNEQFF. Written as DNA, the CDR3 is TGCGCCAGCAACCCGGGGTTCTCCTACAATGAGCAGTTCTTC.

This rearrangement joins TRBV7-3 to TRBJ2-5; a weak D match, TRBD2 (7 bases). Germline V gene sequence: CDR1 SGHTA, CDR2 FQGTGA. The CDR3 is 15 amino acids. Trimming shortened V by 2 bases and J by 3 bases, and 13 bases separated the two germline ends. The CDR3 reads CASSLGGGLKETQYF. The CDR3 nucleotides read TGTGCCAGCAGCTTAGGCGGGGGCCTAAAAGAGACCCAGTACTTC.

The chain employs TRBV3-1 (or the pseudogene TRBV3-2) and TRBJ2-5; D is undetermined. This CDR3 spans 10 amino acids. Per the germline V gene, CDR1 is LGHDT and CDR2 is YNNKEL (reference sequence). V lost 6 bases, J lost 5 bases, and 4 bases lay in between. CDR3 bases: TGTGCCAGCAGACAGGAGACCCAGTACTTC. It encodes CASRQETQYF.

The CDR3 DNA follows: TGTGCCAGCAGCCTAGAACAGGGGAGGGGGGGGTTTCACACTGAAGCTTTCTTT. It translates to CASSLEQGRGGFHTEAFF. The chain is built from TRBV5-8 and TRBJ1-1; 7 bases are shared with TRBD1. V was pared by 4 bases and J by 3 bases, with 18 bases of the junction left unmatched. This CDR3 is 18 amino acids long. The germline gives CDR1 SGHTS, CDR2 YDEGEE. The complete variable domain, with remaining parts taken from reference TRBV5-8 and TRBJ1-1, reads EAGVTQSPTHLIKTRGQQATLRCSPISGHTSVYWYQQALGLGLQFLLWYDEGEERNRGNFPPRFSGRQFPNYSSELNVNALELEDSALYLCASSLEQGRGGFHTEAFFGQGTRLTVV.

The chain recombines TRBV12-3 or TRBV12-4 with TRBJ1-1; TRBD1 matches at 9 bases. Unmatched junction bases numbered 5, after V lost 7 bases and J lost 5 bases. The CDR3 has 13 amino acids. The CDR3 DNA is TGTGCCAGCACCTGGGACAGGGTAACTGAAGCTTTCTTT. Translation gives CASTWDRVTEAFF.

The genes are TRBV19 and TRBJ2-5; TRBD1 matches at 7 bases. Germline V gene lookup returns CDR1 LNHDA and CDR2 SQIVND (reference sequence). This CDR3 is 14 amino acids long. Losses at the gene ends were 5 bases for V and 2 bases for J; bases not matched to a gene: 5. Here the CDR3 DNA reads TGTGCCAGTAGTCTAACAGGGGCTCAAGAGACCCAGTACTTC. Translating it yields CASSLTGAQETQYF.

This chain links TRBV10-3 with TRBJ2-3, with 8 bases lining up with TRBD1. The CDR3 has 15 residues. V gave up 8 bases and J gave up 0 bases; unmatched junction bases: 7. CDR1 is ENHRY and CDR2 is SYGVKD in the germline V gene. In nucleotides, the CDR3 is TGTGCCATCGGTTCGGACAGGGATAGCACAGATACGCAGTATTTT. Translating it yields CAIGSDRDSTDTQYF.

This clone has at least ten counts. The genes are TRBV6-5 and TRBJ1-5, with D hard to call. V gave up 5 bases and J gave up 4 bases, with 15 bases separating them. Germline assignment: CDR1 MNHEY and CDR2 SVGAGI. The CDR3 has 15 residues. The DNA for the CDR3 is TGTGCCAGCAGTCCCCGAGCAAAAATGAATCAGCCCCAGCATTTT. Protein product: CASSPRAKMNQPQHF.

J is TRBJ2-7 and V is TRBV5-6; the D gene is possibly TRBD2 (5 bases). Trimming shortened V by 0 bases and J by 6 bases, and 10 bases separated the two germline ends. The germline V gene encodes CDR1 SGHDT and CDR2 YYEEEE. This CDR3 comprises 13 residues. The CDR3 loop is CASSLVERVEQYV. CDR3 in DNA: TGTGCCAGCAGCTTGGTCGAGAGGGTCGAGCAGTACGTC.

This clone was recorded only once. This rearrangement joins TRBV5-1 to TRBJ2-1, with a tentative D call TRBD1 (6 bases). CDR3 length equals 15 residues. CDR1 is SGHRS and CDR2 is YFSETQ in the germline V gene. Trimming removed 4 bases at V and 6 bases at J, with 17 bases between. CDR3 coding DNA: TGCGCCAGCAGCCGAACGGACAGTCGTAGCAATGAGCAGTTCTTC. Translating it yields CASSRTDSRSNEQFF.

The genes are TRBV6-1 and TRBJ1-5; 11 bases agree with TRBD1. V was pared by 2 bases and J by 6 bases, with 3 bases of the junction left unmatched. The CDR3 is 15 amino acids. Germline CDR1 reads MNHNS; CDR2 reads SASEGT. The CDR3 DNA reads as TGTGCCAGCAGTGAAAGGGACAGGGGGTTTCAGCCCCAGCATTTT. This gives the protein CASSERDRGFQPQHF.

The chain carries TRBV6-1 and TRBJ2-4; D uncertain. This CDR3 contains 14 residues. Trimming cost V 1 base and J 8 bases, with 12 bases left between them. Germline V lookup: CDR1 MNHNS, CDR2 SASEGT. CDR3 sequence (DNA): TGTGCCAGCAGTGAAGTCCCGGGTGGGGACATTCAGTACTTC. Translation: CASSEVPGGDIQYF.

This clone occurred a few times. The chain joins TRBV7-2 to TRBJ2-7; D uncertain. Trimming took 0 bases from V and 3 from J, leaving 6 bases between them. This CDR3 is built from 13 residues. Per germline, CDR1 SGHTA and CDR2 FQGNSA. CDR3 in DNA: TGTGCCAGCAGCTTAGCGTCATTCTACGAGCAGTACGTC. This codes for CASSLASFYEQYV.

The chain's CDR3 is CASSSTGAAFNEKLFF. The CDR3 coding sequence is TGTGCCAGCAGTTCCACAGGGGCCGCTTTTAATGAAAAACTGTTTTTT. The gene calls are TRBV28 and TRBJ1-4; 7 bases fit TRBD1. This CDR3 contains 16 residues. CDR1 and CDR2 (germline): MDHEN, SYDVKM. With V trimmed by 4 bases and J by 4 bases, 9 bases remained unmatched.

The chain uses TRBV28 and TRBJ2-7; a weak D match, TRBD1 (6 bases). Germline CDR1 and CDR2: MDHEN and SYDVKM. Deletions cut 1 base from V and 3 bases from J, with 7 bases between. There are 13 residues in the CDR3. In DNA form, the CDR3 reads TGTGCCAGCAGTTTATCGGACAGCTACGAGCAGTACGTC. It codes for CASSLSDSYEQYV.

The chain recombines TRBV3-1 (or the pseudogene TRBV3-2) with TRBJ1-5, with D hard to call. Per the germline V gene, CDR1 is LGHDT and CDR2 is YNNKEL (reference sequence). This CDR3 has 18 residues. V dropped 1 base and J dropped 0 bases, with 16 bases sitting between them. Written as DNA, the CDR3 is TGTGCCAGCAGCCAAGGGTCCTTGGGCTCCTATAGCAATCAGCCCCAGCATTTT. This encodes CASSQGSLGSYSNQPQHF.

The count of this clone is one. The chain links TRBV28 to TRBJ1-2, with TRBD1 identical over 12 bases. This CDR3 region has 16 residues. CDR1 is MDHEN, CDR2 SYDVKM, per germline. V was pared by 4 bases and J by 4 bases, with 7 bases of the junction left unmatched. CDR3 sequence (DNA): TGTGCCAGCAGTTCGACCGGGACAGGGGGCAGCTATGGCTACACCTTC. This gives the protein CASSSTGTGGSYGYTF.